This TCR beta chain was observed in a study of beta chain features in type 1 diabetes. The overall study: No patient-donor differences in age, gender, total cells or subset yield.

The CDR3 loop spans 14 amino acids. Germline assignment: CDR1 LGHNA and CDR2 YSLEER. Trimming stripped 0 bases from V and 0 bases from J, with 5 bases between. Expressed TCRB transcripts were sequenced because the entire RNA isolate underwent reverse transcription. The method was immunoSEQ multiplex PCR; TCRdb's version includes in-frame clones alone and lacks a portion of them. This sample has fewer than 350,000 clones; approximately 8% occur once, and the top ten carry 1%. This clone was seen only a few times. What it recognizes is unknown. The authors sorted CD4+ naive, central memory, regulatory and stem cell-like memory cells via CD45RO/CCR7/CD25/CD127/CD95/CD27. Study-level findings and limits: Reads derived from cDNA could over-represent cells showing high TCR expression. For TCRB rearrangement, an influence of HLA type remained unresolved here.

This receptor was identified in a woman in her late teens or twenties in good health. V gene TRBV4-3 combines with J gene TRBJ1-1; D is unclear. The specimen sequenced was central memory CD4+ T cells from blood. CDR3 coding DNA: TGCGCCAGCAGCCAAGATCGAATGAACACTGAAGCTTTCTTT. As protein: CASSQDRMNTEAFF.